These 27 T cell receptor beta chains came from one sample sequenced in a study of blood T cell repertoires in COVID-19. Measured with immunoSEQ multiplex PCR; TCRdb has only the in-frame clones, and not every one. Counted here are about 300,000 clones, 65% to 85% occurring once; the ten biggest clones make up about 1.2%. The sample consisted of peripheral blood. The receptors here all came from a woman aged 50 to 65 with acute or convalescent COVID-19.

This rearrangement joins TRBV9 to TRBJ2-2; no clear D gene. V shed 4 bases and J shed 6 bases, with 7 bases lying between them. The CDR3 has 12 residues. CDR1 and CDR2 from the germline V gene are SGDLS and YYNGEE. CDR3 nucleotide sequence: TGTGCCAGCAGCACCAGTGCCGGGGAGCTGTTTTTT. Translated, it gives CASSTSAGELFF.

This CDR3 reads CASSEQGLGYEQYF. The CDR3 bases are TGTGCCAGCAGCGAACAGGGGTTGGGGTACGAGCAGTACTTC. The chain employs TRBV7-8 and TRBJ2-7; 7 bases map to TRBD1. Germline CDR1 SGHVS, CDR2 FQNEAQ. Trimming cost V 5 bases and J 4 bases; bases outside gene matches: 8. CDR3 length: 14 amino acids.

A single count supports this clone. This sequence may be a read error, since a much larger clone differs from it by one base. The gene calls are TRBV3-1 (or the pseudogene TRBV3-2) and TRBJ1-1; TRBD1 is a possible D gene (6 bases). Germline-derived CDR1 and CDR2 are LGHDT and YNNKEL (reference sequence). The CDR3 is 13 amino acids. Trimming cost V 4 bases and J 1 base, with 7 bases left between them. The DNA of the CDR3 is TGTGCCAGCAGCCCACAGGGGAACACTGAAGCTTTCTTT. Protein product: CASSPQGNTEAFF.

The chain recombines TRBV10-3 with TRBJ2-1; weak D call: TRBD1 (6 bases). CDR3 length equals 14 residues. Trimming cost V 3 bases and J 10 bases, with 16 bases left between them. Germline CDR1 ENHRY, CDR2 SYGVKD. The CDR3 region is CAISDSNGQSEQFF. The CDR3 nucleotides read TGTGCCATCAGTGACTCCAATGGACAGAGCGAGCAGTTCTTC.

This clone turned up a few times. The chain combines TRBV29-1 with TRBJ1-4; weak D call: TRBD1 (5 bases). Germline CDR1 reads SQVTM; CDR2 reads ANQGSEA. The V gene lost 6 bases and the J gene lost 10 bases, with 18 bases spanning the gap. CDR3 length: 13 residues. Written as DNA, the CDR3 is TGCAGCGTCGGGGGGAAAGGGATGGGAAAACTGTTTTTT. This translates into CSVGGKGMGKLFF.

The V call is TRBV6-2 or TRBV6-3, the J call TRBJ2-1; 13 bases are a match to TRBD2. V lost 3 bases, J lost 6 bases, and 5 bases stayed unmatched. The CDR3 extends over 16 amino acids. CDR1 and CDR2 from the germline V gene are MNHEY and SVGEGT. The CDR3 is CASSYRLAGGINEQFF. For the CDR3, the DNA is TGTGCCAGCAGTTATAGACTAGCGGGAGGTATCAATGAGCAGTTCTTC.

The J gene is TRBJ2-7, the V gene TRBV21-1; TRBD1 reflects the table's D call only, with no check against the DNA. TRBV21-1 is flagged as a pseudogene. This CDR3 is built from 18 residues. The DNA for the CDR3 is TGTGCCAGCAGCAAGGAGCCCACCGGGACAGGGGTCTCCTACGAGCAGTACGTC. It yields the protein CASSKEPTGTGVSYEQYV.

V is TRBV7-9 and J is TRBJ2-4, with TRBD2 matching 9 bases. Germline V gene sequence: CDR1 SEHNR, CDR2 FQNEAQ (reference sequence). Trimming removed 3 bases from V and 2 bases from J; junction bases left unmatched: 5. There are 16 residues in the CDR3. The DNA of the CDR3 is TGTGCCAGCAGCTTCTGGACTAGCGTAACCAAAAACATTCAGTACTTC. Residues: CASSFWTSVTKNIQYF.

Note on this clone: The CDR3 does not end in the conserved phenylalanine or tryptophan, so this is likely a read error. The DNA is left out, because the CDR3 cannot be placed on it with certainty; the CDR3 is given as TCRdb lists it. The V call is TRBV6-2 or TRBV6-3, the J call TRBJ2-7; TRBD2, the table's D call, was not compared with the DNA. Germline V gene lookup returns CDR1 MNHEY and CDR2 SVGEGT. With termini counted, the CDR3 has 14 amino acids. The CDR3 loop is CASSYENGGAVLFA.

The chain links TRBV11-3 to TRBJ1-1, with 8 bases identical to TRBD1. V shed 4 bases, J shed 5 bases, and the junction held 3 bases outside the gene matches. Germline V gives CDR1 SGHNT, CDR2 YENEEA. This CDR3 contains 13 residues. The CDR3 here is CASSSDRETEAFF. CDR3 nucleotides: TGTGCCAGCAGCTCGGACAGGGAAACTGAAGCTTTCTTT.

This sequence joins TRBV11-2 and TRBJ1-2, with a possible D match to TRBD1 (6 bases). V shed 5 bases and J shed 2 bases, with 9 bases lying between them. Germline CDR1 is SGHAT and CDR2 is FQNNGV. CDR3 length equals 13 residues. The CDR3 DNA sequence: TGTGCCAGCAGCGACACAGGGAACTATGGCTACACCTTC. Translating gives CASSDTGNYGYTF.

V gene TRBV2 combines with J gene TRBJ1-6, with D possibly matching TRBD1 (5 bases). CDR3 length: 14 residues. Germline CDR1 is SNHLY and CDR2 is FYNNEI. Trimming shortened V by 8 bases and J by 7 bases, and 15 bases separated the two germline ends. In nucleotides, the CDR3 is TGTGCCAGCGGGGGGACGGCCCTCAATTCACCCCTCCACTTT. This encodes CASGGTALNSPLHF.

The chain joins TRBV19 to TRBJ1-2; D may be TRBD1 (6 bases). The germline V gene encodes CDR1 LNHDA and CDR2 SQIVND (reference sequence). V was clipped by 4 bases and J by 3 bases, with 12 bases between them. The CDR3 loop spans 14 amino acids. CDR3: CASSTPQGYYGYTF. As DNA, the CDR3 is TGTGCCAGTAGTACCCCACAGGGATACTATGGCTACACCTTC. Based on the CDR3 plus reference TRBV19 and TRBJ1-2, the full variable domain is DGGITQSPKYLFRKEGQNVTLSCEQNLNHDAMYWYRQDPGQGLRLIYYSQIVNDFQKGDIAEGYSVSREKKESFPLTVTSAQKNPTAFYLCASSTPQGYYGYTFGSGTRLTVV.

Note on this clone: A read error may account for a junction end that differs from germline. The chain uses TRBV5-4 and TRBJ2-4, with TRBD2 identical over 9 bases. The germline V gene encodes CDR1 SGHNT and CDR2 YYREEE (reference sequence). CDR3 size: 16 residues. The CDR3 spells CASSLFGGGARNIQYF. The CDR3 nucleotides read TGTGCCAGCAGCTTATTCGGCGGGGGGGCCAGAAACATTCAGTACTTC.

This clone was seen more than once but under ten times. CDR3 DNA sequence: TGCGCCAGCAGGGAGAGCATGAACACTGAAGCTTTCTTT. Translating it yields CASRESMNTEAFF. The J gene is TRBJ1-1, the V gene TRBV10-1; D is unclear. V lost 6 bases and J 0 bases, leaving 8 bases between the germline ends. The CDR3 covers 13 residues. Germline loops: CDR1 WNHNN, CDR2 SYGVQD (reference sequence).

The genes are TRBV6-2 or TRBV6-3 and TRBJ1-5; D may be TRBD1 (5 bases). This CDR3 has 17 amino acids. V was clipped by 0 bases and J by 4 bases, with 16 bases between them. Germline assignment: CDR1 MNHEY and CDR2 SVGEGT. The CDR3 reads CASSYSWGSFGNQPQHF. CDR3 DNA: TGTGCCAGCAGTTACTCCTGGGGCAGTTTCGGGAATCAGCCCCAGCATTTT.

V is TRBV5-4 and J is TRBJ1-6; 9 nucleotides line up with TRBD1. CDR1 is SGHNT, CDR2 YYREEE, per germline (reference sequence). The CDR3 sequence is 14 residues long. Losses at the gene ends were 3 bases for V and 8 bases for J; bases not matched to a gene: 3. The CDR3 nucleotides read TGTGCCAGCAGCTACGACAGGGGGGATTCACCCCTCCACTTT. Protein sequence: CASSYDRGDSPLHF.

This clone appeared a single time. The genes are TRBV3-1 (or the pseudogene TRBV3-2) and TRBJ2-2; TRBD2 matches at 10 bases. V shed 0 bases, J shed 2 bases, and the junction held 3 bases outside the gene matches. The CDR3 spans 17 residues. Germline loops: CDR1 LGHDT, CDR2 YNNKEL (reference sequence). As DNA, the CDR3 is TGTGCCAGCAGCCAAGAGTCTAGCGGGGGCAACACCGGGGAGCTGTTTTTT. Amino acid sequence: CASSQESSGGNTGELFF.

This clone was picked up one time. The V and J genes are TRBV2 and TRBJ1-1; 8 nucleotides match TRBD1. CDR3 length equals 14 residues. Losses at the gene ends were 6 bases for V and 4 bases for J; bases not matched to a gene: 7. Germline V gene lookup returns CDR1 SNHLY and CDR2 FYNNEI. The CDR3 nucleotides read TGTGCCAGCAGGGATAGCAGGGGGCCCACTGAAGCTTTCTTT. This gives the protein CASRDSRGPTEAFF.

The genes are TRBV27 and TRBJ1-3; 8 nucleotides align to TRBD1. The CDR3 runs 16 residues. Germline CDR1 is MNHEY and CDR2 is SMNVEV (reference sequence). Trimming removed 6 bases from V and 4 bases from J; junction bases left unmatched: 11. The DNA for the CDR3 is TGTGCCAGCAGCACTCAAGGACAGGGCTCGGGAAACACCATATATTTT. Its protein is CASSTQGQGSGNTIYF.

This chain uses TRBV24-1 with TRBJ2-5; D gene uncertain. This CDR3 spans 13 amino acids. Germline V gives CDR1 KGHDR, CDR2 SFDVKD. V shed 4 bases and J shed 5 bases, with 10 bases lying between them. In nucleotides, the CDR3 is TGTGCCACCAGTGACAGCGCCCGGGAGACCCAGTACTTC. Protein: CATSDSARETQYF.

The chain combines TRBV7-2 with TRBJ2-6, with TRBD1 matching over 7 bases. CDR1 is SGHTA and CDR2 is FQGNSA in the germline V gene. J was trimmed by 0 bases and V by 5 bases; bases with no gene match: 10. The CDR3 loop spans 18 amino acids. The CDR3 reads CASSLAGTASSGANVLTF. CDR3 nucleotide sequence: TGTGCCAGCAGCCTCGCCGGGACAGCGAGCTCTGGGGCCAACGTCCTGACTTTC. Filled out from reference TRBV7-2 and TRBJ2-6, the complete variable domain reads GAGVSQSPSNKVTEKGKDVELRCDPISGHTALYWYRQSLGQGLEFLIYFQGNSAPDKSGLPSDRFSAERTGGSVSTLTIQRTQQEDSAVYLCASSLAGTASSGANVLTFGAGSRLTVL.

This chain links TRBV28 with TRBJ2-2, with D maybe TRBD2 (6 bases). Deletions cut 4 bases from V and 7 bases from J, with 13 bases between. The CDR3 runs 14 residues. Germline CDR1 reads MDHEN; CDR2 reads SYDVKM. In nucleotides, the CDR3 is TGTGCCAGCAGTTCCAATGGGGAGGTCGGGGAGCTGTTTTTT. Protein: CASSSNGEVGELFF.

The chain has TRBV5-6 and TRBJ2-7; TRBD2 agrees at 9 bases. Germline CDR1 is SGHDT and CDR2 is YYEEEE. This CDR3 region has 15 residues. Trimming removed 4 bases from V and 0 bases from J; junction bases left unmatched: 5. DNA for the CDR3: TGTGCCAGCAGCGGGACTAGCAGGAGCTCCTACGAGCAGTACTTC. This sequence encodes CASSGTSRSSYEQYF.

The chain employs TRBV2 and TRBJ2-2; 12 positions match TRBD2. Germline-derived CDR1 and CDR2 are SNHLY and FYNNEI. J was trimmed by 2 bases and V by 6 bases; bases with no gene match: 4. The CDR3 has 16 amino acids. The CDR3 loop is CASRLLAGGNTGELFF. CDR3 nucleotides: TGTGCCAGCAGACTACTAGCGGGAGGTAACACCGGGGAGCTGTTTTTT.

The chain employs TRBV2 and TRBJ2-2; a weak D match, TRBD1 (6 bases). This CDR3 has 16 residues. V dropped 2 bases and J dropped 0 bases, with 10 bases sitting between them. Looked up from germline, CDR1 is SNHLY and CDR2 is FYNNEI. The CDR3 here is CASSEQGRANTGELFF. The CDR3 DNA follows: TGTGCCAGCAGTGAACAGGGGCGGGCGAACACCGGGGAGCTGTTTTTT.

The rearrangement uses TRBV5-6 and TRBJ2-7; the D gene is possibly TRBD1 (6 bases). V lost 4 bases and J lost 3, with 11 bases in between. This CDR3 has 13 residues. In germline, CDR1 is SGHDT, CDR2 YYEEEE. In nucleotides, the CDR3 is TGTGCCAGCAGCCGAACAGGGTACTACGAGCAGTACGTC. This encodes CASSRTGYYEQYV.